The present T cell receptor (beta chain) was sequenced within a study of blood T cells in healthy people across ages. V was pared by 5 bases and J by 7 bases, with 11 bases of the junction left unmatched. The CDR3 runs to 15 residues. From germline, CDR1 is MNHNY and CDR2 SVGAGI (reference sequence). For the second PCR, which ran for roughly 7 to 11 cycles, a sample-barcoded 5' primer and a J-beta primer mix were used. TCRdb recomputed calls from the 5' RACE reads with MiXCR, one row per CDR3 protein. This sample has approximately 1.5 million distinct CDR3 sequences, with roughly 43% found just once.

Sequencing was performed on blood. The chain is built from TRBV6-6 and TRBJ2-7, with 10 bases matching TRBD1. This clonotype was sampled from a woman between 18 and 29 years old in good health. CDR3 loop: CASSQTGGGLNEQYF. CDR3 in DNA: TGTGCCAGCAGTCAGACAGGGGGCGGATTAAATGAGCAGTACTTC.